These 29 T cell receptor beta chains were sequenced from one sample in a study of molecular identifiers for immune sequencing clone quantification. TCRdb called the PCR reads again in MiXCR, with one record for every CDR3 protein. The repertoire holds a few hundred thousand distinct CDR3 sequences, roughly 24% seen once, with 0.74% in the top ten. Input material: naive CD8+ T cells from blood, with Jurkat cell RNA spiked in. Subset given: FACS-sorted CD8+CD4-CCR7+CD45RA+ naive T cells. These receptors were obtained from a human donor in good health. Some libraries in this study had Jurkat cell RNA spiked in.

Concerning this clonotype itself: This could be a read error, since a much larger clone is one nucleotide away. V is TRBV29-1 and J is TRBJ1-2; no firm D call. The germline V gene encodes CDR1 SQVTM and CDR2 ANQGSEA. Between the trimmed V and J ends, which lost 3 bases and 0 bases, there was a span of 8 bases. The CDR3 runs to 13 residues. In DNA, the CDR3 is TGCAGCGTTGATCCGTATTCTAACTATGGCTACACCTTC. It specifies CSVDPYSNYGYTF.

The sample holds a few counts of this clonotype. The chain employs TRBV28 and TRBJ1-1; D is ambiguous. V lost 6 bases, J lost 5 bases, and 10 bases lay in between. The CDR3 runs to 12 residues. Germline V gene data show CDR1 as MDHEN and CDR2 as SYDVKM. The CDR3: CASSRDETEAFF. CDR3 bases: TGTGCCAGCAGCCGAGACGAGACTGAAGCTTTCTTT.

This clonotype was seen repeatedly, ten times or more. The chain employs TRBV4-3 and TRBJ1-6, with D unresolved. Germline V gene sequence: CDR1 LGHNA, CDR2 YSLEER. V gave up 2 bases and J gave up 9 bases, with 8 bases separating them. The CDR3 is 13 amino acids. CDR3 nucleotide sequence: TGCGCCAGCAGCCAACAAGTCGGTTCACCCCTCCACTTT. This gives the protein CASSQQVGSPLHF.

This clonotype was recorded many times. The J gene is TRBJ1-2, the V gene TRBV3-1; D gene uncertain. Looked up from germline, CDR1 is LGHDT and CDR2 is YNNKEL (reference sequence). The V end lost 3 bases, the J end lost 0 bases, and 8 bases lay between the germline ends. The CDR3 loop spans 14 amino acids. This CDR3 reads CASSHIGTNYGYTF. The CDR3 nucleotides are TGTGCCAGCAGCCATATCGGTACTAACTATGGCTACACCTTC.

The sample holds a few counts of this clonotype. V is TRBV29-1 and J is TRBJ2-1, with D tentatively TRBD2 (6 bases). V was clipped by 6 bases and J by 5 bases, with 20 bases between them. The CDR3 totals 15 residues. Germline V gives CDR1 SQVTM, CDR2 ANQGSEA. The CDR3 DNA reads TGCAGCGTGCTAACGGAGGGAGGCCTAGACAATGAGCAGTTCTTC. This encodes CSVLTEGGLDNEQFF.

This clonotype was detected a few times. One end of the junction is discordant with germline, which a read error may explain. This sequence joins TRBV4-1 and TRBJ1-4; no clear D. This CDR3 is built from 15 residues. Germline CDR1 is MGHRA and CDR2 is YSYEKL. CDR3 residues: CASSQEGRANEELFF. CDR3 DNA sequence: TGCGCCAGCAGCCAAGAGGGCAGAGCTAATGAAGAACTGTTTTTT.

This clonotype has more than one count but fewer than ten. The chain has TRBV7-2 and TRBJ2-7; D gene uncertain. The CDR3 has 14 residues. Trimming removed 5 bases from V and 2 bases from J, with 13 bases in between. Looked up from germline, CDR1 is SGHTA and CDR2 is FQGNSA. CDR3 amino acids: CASSIGCPPYEQYF. Written as DNA, the CDR3 is TGTGCCAGCAGCATCGGGTGCCCCCCCTACGAGCAGTACTTC.

The chain has TRBV6-5 and TRBJ2-7; 8 nucleotides align to TRBD2. The CDR3 runs 15 residues. From germline, CDR1 is MNHEY and CDR2 SVGAGI. Trimming cost V 8 bases and J 3 bases; bases outside gene matches: 12. CDR3 protein: CASRHGGGGHYEQYF. CDR3 coding DNA: TGTGCCAGCCGCCACGGGGGGGGGGGCCACTACGAGCAGTACTTC.

Worth noting for this clonotype: Compared with germline, one end of the junction differs, possibly owing to a read error. The chain is built from TRBV3-1 and TRBJ2-6; tentative D call: TRBD1 (8 bases). The CDR3 is made up of 19 amino acids. CDR1 and CDR2 (germline): LGHDT, YNNKEL (reference sequence). The CDR3 nucleotides are TGTGCCAGCAGCCAAGACGGGGGGCAGGGGGCGCCTGGGGCCAACGTCCCGACTTTC. As protein: CASSQDGGQGAPGANVPTF. The variable domain in full, with the rest retrieved from reference TRBV3-1 and TRBJ2-6, is DTAVSQTPKYLVTQMGNDKSIKCEQNLGHDTMYWYKQDSKKFLKIMFSYNNKELIINETVPNRFSPKSPDKAHLNLHINSLELGDSAVYFCASSQDGGQGAPGANVPTFGAGSRLTVL.

This sequence joins TRBV7-9 and TRBJ2-3; D is ambiguous. The CDR3 length is 13 residues. Trimming cost V 1 base and J 2 bases, with 4 bases left between them. Germline V lookup: CDR1 SEHNR, CDR2 FQNEAQ (reference sequence). This CDR3 reads CASSLDTTDTQYF. The CDR3 DNA follows: TGTGCCAGCAGCTTAGACACCACAGATACGCAGTATTTT.

At least ten counts were recorded for this clonotype. The rearrangement uses TRBV4-3 and TRBJ1-1; D gene ambiguous. V was pared by 4 bases and J by 4 bases, with 10 bases between. The CDR3 extends over 13 amino acids. Germline CDR1 is LGHNA and CDR2 is YSLEER. The CDR3 loop is CASSPFIGTEAFF. The DNA for the CDR3 is TGCGCCAGCAGCCCTTTTATAGGCACTGAAGCTTTCTTT.

A note on this clonotype: One end of the junction does not line up with germline, which may come from a read error. The J gene is TRBJ2-3, the V gene TRBV3-1; D possibly corresponds to TRBD2 (5 bases). The CDR3 consists of 14 residues. Germline V CDR1 and CDR2: LGHDT, YNNKEL (reference sequence). The CDR3 reads CASSQDSSTNTEYF. In DNA form, the CDR3 reads TGTGCCAGCAGCCAAGACTCTAGCACAAATACGGAGTATTTT.

The chain recombines TRBV7-9 with TRBJ1-4, with D uncertain. CDR1 SEHNR and CDR2 FQNEAQ come from the germline V gene (reference sequence). The CDR3 length is 16 residues. V was cut by 5 bases and J by 2 bases, with 15 bases left in between. DNA of the CDR3: TGTGCCAGCAGCCTCACCGGGTCAGACACTAATGAAAAACTGTTTTTT. Encoded protein: CASSLTGSDTNEKLFF.

This clonotype has a handful of counts. This sequence joins TRBV29-1 and TRBJ1-1, with TRBD1 as a possible D gene (6 bases). Trimming stripped 3 bases from V and 4 bases from J, with 15 bases between. This CDR3 spans 14 amino acids. Germline assignment: CDR1 SQVTM and CDR2 ANQGSEA. The CDR3 reads CSVEGGAWSTEAFF. The CDR3 DNA is TGCAGCGTTGAGGGGGGGGCGTGGAGCACTGAAGCTTTCTTT.

This clonotype was found once. Possible read error: a much larger clone is one base away. J is TRBJ2-1 and V is TRBV6-5; 14 nucleotides align to TRBD2. From germline, CDR1 is MNHEY and CDR2 SVGAGI. The CDR3 extends over 19 amino acids. Trimming took 11 bases from V and 6 from J; bases not matched to a gene: 21. The CDR3 protein is CAGTAHQGTSGSNGNEQFF. CDR3 in DNA: TGTGCCGGCACTGCCCACCAGGGGACTAGCGGGAGTAACGGCAATGAGCAGTTCTTC.

To note about this clonotype: A much bigger clone sits one base away, suggesting this may be a read error. The V gene is TRBV7-2, the J gene TRBJ2-3, with D unresolved. CDR3 size: 13 residues. Per germline, CDR1 SGHTA and CDR2 FQGNSA. CDR3 DNA sequence: TGTGCCGGCAGCCTGCCCCCGGGAGATACGCAGTATTTT. This gives the protein CAGSLPPGDTQYF.

This clonotype appeared many times. The V and J genes are TRBV13 and TRBJ2-3, with 7 bases identical to TRBD1. CDR3 length equals 13 residues. Germline V CDR1 and CDR2: PRHDT, FYEKMQ (reference sequence). Losses at the gene ends were 10 bases for V and 2 bases for J; bases not matched to a gene: 6. CDR3: CAIPGQITDTQYF. CDR3 in DNA: TGTGCCATCCCGGGACAGATCACAGATACGCAGTATTTT.

This clonotype has just a few counts. CDR3 sequence reads: CASSLLGVEGVFRSPLHF. The CDR3 DNA is TGTGCCAGCAGTTTATTGGGGGTCGAAGGGGTATTTCGTTCACCCCTCCACTTT. This sequence joins TRBV27 and TRBJ1-6, with TRBD1 as a possible D gene (5 bases). The CDR3 length is 18 residues. The V and J ends lost 1 base and 9 bases respectively, with 22 bases between them. Per the germline V gene, CDR1 is MNHEY and CDR2 is SMNVEV (reference sequence).

Regarding this clonotype: This may come from a read error, since a much larger clone is one base off. CDR3 DNA: TGTGCCAGCAGTCCCGGGACACCAGCTTTCTTT. Its translation is CASSPGTPAFF. This rearrangement joins TRBV12-3 or TRBV12-4 to TRBJ1-1; TRBD1 might be the D (6 bases). Trimming left V 5 bases short and J 10 bases short, with 11 bases between. The CDR3 totals 11 residues.

This clonotype was counted at least ten times. The V call is TRBV27, the J call TRBJ2-1; maybe TRBD2 (6 bases). Germline V lookup: CDR1 MNHEY, CDR2 SMNVEV (reference sequence). V dropped 5 bases and J dropped 9 bases, with 26 bases sitting between them. The CDR3 sequence is 17 residues long. CDR3 region: CASSTGPATLGSGEQFF. The CDR3 DNA follows: TGTGCCAGCAGTACGGGGCCGGCAACATTGGGTAGCGGTGAGCAGTTCTTC.

The V and J genes are TRBV19 and TRBJ1-5; D is unresolved. The CDR3 length is 17 residues. Trimming removed 7 bases at V and 0 bases at J, with 19 bases between. CDR1 is LNHDA, CDR2 SQIVND, per germline (reference sequence). CDR3 in DNA: TGTGCCAGTACCCTAATGGGGTCAGCTTATAGCAATCAGCCCCAGCATTTT. This encodes CASTLMGSAYSNQPQHF.

The chain uses TRBV6-1 and TRBJ2-7; TRBD1 matches at 9 bases. V trimming: 6 bases; J trimming: 2 bases; junction bases outside the gene matches: 5. Germline V gene data show CDR1 as MNHNS and CDR2 as SASEGT. The CDR3 is made up of 14 amino acids. CDR3 amino acids: CASSGTGYPYEQYF. The CDR3 bases are TGTGCCAGCAGCGGGACAGGGTACCCCTACGAGCAGTACTTC.

This clonotype was counted many times. The CDR3 spells CATSREQGPHNEQFF. The DNA for the CDR3 is TGTGCCACCAGCAGGGAACAGGGGCCCCACAATGAGCAGTTCTTC. The chain has TRBV15 and TRBJ2-1; 7 positions agree with TRBD1. CDR1 is LNHNV, CDR2 YYDKDF, per germline (reference sequence). Trimming cost V 3 bases and J 5 bases; bases outside gene matches: 7. There are 15 residues in the CDR3.

Of note for this clonotype: The CDR3 ends on some other residue instead of the conserved phenylalanine or tryptophan, so this is likely a read error. The chain is built from TRBV20-1 and TRBJ2-5, with a weak D call TRBD1 (5 bases). CDR1 DFQATT and CDR2 SNEGSKA come from the germline V gene (reference sequence). The CDR3 spans 14 residues. V lost 5 bases and J 4 bases, leaving 17 bases between the germline ends. The CDR3, as DNA: TGCAGTGCTGGGGCGGCCGGTGATAGAGAGACCCAGTACCTC. Translated: CSAGAAGDRETQYL.

In regard to this clonotype: A read error may explain this, as a much larger clone is one base away. The gene calls are TRBV7-9 and TRBJ2-7; the match to TRBD1 covers 9 bases. Germline CDR1 is SEHNR and CDR2 is FQNEAQ (reference sequence). This CDR3 has 15 amino acids. This chain's CDR3 is CASSPTGTGLYERYF. The DNA of the CDR3 is TGTGCCAGCAGCCCGACCGGGACAGGGCTCTACGAGCGGTACTTC.

The sample holds many counts of this clonotype. The genes are TRBV4-3 and TRBJ1-1; a possible D gene is TRBD1 (5 bases). CDR3 size: 16 residues. V gave up 0 bases and J gave up 8 bases, with 19 bases separating them. Germline values: CDR1 LGHNA, CDR2 YSLEER. CDR3 loop: CASSQDGEQGSHEAFF. DNA of the CDR3: TGCGCCAGCAGCCAAGACGGGGAGCAGGGCAGTCACGAAGCTTTCTTT.

The table lists this clonotype with many counts. This chain links TRBV11-2 with TRBJ2-1; 8 nucleotides align to TRBD2. The CDR3 is 17 residues long. In germline, CDR1 is SGHAT, CDR2 FQNNGV. V gave up 1 base and J gave up 4 bases; unmatched junction bases: 9. In nucleotides, the CDR3 is TGTGCCAGCAGCTTAGCCTTCCAAGCGGGGGAATACAATGAGCAGTTCTTC. Amino acids: CASSLAFQAGEYNEQFF.

This chain connects TRBV24-1 to TRBJ2-4; 7 bases fit TRBD1. Unmatched junction bases numbered 10, after V lost 4 bases and J lost 2 bases. There are 17 residues in the CDR3. Germline CDR1 and CDR2: KGHDR and SFDVKD. CDR3 loop: CATSDEGTALPKNIQYF. The DNA for the CDR3 is TGTGCCACCAGTGACGAAGGGACAGCCCTGCCCAAAAACATTCAGTACTTC.

The rearrangement joins TRBV2 to TRBJ1-1; 9 nucleotides line up with TRBD1. Losses at the gene ends were 0 bases for V and 4 bases for J; bases not matched to a gene: 6. In germline, CDR1 is SNHLY, CDR2 FYNNEI. The CDR3 loop spans 16 amino acids. The CDR3 bases are TGTGCCAGCAGTGAAGCGGCGGGACAGGGTGGCACTGAAGCTTTCTTT. Its translation: CASSEAAGQGGTEAFF. Using reference TRBV2 and TRBJ1-1 for the parts outside the CDR3, the full variable domain is EPEVTQTPSHQVTQMGQEVILRCVPISNHLYFYWYRQILGQKVEFLVSFYNNEISEKSEIFDDQFSVERPDGSNFTLKIRSTKLEDSAMYFCASSEAAGQGGTEAFFGQGTRLTVV.